Below, 18 T cell receptor beta chains from the same sample are listed, as sequenced in a study of CD8+ T cells in alopecia areata (dated by TCRdb to between 2018 and 2020). Library prep was done by the immunoSEQ multiplex PCR assay. To provide template for TCR sequencing, every sample had RNA extracted and reverse transcribed into cDNA. As stored in TCRdb, this immuneACCESS dataset retains in-frame rearrangements with V and J assigned. A fraction of the clones does not appear; measured against another copy, unresolved V genes explain less than half of the discrepancy, and the remainder lacks a known reason. The sample table holds 150,000 to 200,000 clones, of which around 60% were seen once. The ten largest clones represent 1.3% of the sample. Reading the label with the study, this specimen's treatment or condition is: oral pan-JAK inhibitor, 5-10 mg twice daily. The sequenced sample was CD4+ T cells sorted from blood, obtained around week 49, from a patient treated with tofacitinib. Receptor source: a human donor with alopecia areata.

V gene TRBV5-6 combines with J gene TRBJ2-5, with D perhaps matching TRBD2 (5 bases). The V end was cut by 1 base, the J end by 2 bases, with 9 bases between. Looked up from germline, CDR1 is SGHDT and CDR2 is YYEEEE. CDR3 size: 14 residues. The CDR3 protein is CASSLLSGQETQYF. CDR3 DNA: TGTGCCAGCAGCTTGCTCTCGGGGCAAGAGACCCAGTACTTC.

DNA for the CDR3: TGCGCCAGCAGCCCACTTGGAGGGGACTATGGCTACACCTTC. It specifies CASSPLGGDYGYTF. This sequence joins TRBV5-1 and TRBJ1-2, with D possibly being TRBD1 (5 bases). The CDR3 consists of 14 residues. The V and J ends lost 4 bases and 3 bases respectively, with 13 bases between them. Germline loops: CDR1 SGHRS, CDR2 YFSETQ.

This clone appeared once. The genes are TRBV7-8 and TRBJ1-5; 7 bases fit TRBD1. This CDR3 has 16 residues. The germline V gene encodes CDR1 SGHVS and CDR2 FQNEAQ. V shed 5 bases, J shed 5 bases, and the junction held 12 bases outside the gene matches. The CDR3 DNA follows: TGTGCCAGCAGCCCGTCTAGACAGGGATTCGATCAGCCCCAGCATTTT. Amino acids: CASSPSRQGFDQPQHF.

This clone was counted a few times. This rearrangement joins TRBV9 to TRBJ1-1; no definite D call. The CDR3 consists of 14 residues. V lost 5 bases and J lost 4, with 15 bases in between. Germline assignment: CDR1 SGDLS and CDR2 YYNGEE. The CDR3 sequence is CASRGIEAGTEAFF. CDR3 in DNA: TGTGCCAGCAGAGGCATCGAGGCGGGCACTGAAGCTTTCTTT.

This clone showed up just a few times. The identical CDR3 is also encoded by other nucleotide sequences in the sample. This chain connects TRBV30 to TRBJ1-1, with no clear D. The ends were cut back, 3 bases at V and 1 base at J, with 3 bases in the middle. The germline V gene encodes CDR1 GTSNPN and CDR2 SVGIG (reference sequence). The CDR3 is 11 residues long. The CDR3 loop reads CAWRENTEAFF. The CDR3, as DNA: TGTGCCTGGAGGGAGAACACTGAAGCTTTCTTT.

This clone has a handful of counts. V usage is TRBV19 and J usage is TRBJ2-5; D call uncertain. Germline V gives CDR1 LNHDA, CDR2 SQIVND (reference sequence). CDR3 length: 14 residues. Trimming pared 3 bases from V and 2 bases from J, leaving 10 bases between. The CDR3: CASSMARGQETQYF. The CDR3 coding sequence is TGTGCCAGTAGTATGGCCAGAGGACAAGAGACCCAGTACTTC.

The chain joins TRBV9 to TRBJ2-1; maybe TRBD1 (6 bases). V was pared by 4 bases and J by 4 bases, with 15 bases between. CDR3 size: 15 residues. In germline, CDR1 is SGDLS, CDR2 YYNGEE. This chain's CDR3 is CASSPGQGRYNEQFF. The CDR3 region has the DNA TGTGCCAGCAGCCCCGGGCAGGGGCGTTACAATGAGCAGTTCTTC.

This clone was observed many times. The chain has TRBV7-2 and TRBJ1-5, with a tentative D call TRBD1 (5 bases). CDR3 length: 13 residues. V was pared by 4 bases and J by 4 bases, with 8 bases between. Germline V CDR1 and CDR2: SGHTA, FQGNSA. The CDR3: CASSSRQNQPQHF. Written as DNA, the CDR3 is TGTGCCAGCAGCTCTCGACAGAATCAGCCCCAGCATTTT.

The chain is built from TRBV27 and TRBJ2-3; TRBD2 might be the D (5 bases). The germline V gene encodes CDR1 MNHEY and CDR2 SMNVEV (reference sequence). CDR3 size: 14 residues. V was pared by 5 bases and J by 4 bases, with 13 bases between. As DNA, the CDR3 is TGTGCCAGCAGTCCGTCGGGGTTTGCAGATACGCAGTATTTT. Protein product: CASSPSGFADTQYF.

The chain recombines TRBV30 with TRBJ1-1, with unresolved D. Trimming took 2 bases from V and 0 from J, leaving 4 bases between them. Germline V CDR1 and CDR2: GTSNPN, SVGIG (reference sequence). This CDR3 is 12 amino acids long. The CDR3 region is CAWSYVNTEAFF. CDR3 DNA: TGTGCCTGGAGTTACGTGAACACTGAAGCTTTCTTT.

V is TRBV29-1 and J is TRBJ1-1; 11 nucleotides line up with TRBD1. Germline V lookup: CDR1 SQVTM, CDR2 ANQGSEA. The CDR3 runs 14 residues. Germline trimming cut 7 bases from V and 4 bases from J; bases unmatched to any gene: 8. CDR3 in DNA: TGCAGCGCAAAACCCGGGACAGGGGGCACTGAAGCTTTCTTT. Translation gives CSAKPGTGGTEAFF. The whole variable domain, remainder taken from reference TRBV29-1 and TRBJ1-1, is SAVISQKPSRDICQRGTSLTIQCQVDSQVTMMFWYRQQPGQSLTLIATANQGSEATYESGFVIDKFPISRPNLTFSTLTVSNMSPEDSSIYLCSAKPGTGGTEAFFGQGTRLTVV.

The chain recombines TRBV9 with TRBJ2-5, with D possibly TRBD1 on 6 matching bases. Trimming removed 4 bases at V and 1 base at J, with 14 bases between. CDR3 length: 15 amino acids. CDR1 is SGDLS and CDR2 is YYNGEE in the germline V gene. The CDR3 protein is CASSPTLRGQETQYF. In DNA form, the CDR3 reads TGTGCCAGCAGCCCCACCCTCAGGGGCCAAGAGACCCAGTACTTC.

The chain links TRBV30 to TRBJ2-3; possible D gene TRBD1, 5 bases. Germline CDR1 GTSNPN, CDR2 SVGIG (reference sequence). V was clipped by 1 base and J by 6 bases, with 14 bases between them. The CDR3 is 14 amino acids. Written as DNA, the CDR3 is TGTGCCTGGAGTGGGGGCTTTAGAGGCGATACGCAGTATTTT. Translating gives CAWSGGFRGDTQYF.

This chain connects TRBV29-1 to TRBJ2-3; D is possibly TRBD1 (6 bases). CDR1 is SQVTM and CDR2 is ANQGSEA in the germline V gene. Trimming cost V 6 bases and J 0 bases, with 16 bases left between them. CDR3 length equals 15 residues. Here the CDR3 DNA reads TGCAGCGTGGACTTCGGGACAACTAGCACAGATACGCAGTATTTT. Translating gives CSVDFGTTSTDTQYF.

The V gene is TRBV2, the J gene TRBJ2-1; 9 nucleotides agree with TRBD1. With 2 bases clipped from V and 2 bases from J, the junction kept 1 base outside the gene matches. The germline V gene has CDR1 SNHLY and CDR2 FYNNEI. CDR3 size: 15 residues. CDR3 in amino acids: CASSETGGAYNEQFF. For the CDR3, the DNA is TGTGCCAGCAGTGAAACAGGGGGCGCCTACAATGAGCAGTTCTTC.

In this sample, this clone turned up a few times. The chain couples TRBV28 to TRBJ2-6; 11 bases line up with TRBD1. The CDR3 has 17 amino acids. Trimming removed 10 bases from V and 3 bases from J; junction bases left unmatched: 11. CDR1 MDHEN and CDR2 SYDVKM come from the germline V gene. The CDR3 protein is CAITGQGGSGGANVLTF. The CDR3 region has the DNA TGTGCCATTACGGGACAGGGGGGTTCAGGTGGGGCCAACGTCCTGACTTTC.

This chain links TRBV5-1 with TRBJ1-2; TRBD1 matches at 11 bases. CDR1 is SGHRS and CDR2 is YFSETQ in the germline V gene. V lost 2 bases to trimming and J lost 3 bases; unmatched junction nucleotides: 6. This CDR3 has 16 amino acids. The CDR3 DNA reads as TGCGCCAGCAGCTTAGCCGGGACAGGGGGGCACTATGGCTACACCTTC. It is translated as CASSLAGTGGHYGYTF.

The rearrangement links TRBV30 to TRBJ2-7, with D possibly being TRBD1 (6 bases). Germline lookup yields CDR1 GTSNPN and CDR2 SVGIG (reference sequence). Trimming cost V 5 bases and J 3 bases, with 8 bases left between them. The CDR3 loop spans 11 amino acids. The CDR3 is CAWGGVYEQYF. As DNA, the CDR3 is TGTGCCTGGGGGGGCGTCTACGAGCAGTACTTC. Full variable domain (remainder filled in from reference TRBV30 and TRBJ2-7): SQTIHQWPATLVQPVGSPLSLECTVEGTSNPNLYWYRQAAGRGLQLLFYSVGIGQISSEVPQNLSASRPQDRQFILSSKKLLLSDSGFYLCAWGGVYEQYFGPGTRLTVT.